This T cell receptor (beta chain) was profiled in a study of blood T cells in healthy people across ages. Peripheral blood, roughly 9.3 milliliters per donor, was collected. As for this clonotype: Its antigen is still unknown.

Regarding the study as a whole: The study found TCR beta diversity correlated strongly with naive T cell percentage.

Germline CDR1 SGHRS, CDR2 YFSETQ. The V and J ends lost 6 bases and 4 bases respectively, with 11 bases between them. This CDR3 comprises 13 residues. With a J-beta primer mix and a sample-barcoded 5' primer, a second PCR ran about 6 to 11 cycles. One entry per CDR3 protein results from TCRdb running MiXCR on the 5' RACE reads. The sample consists of roughly 700,000 distinct CDR3 sequences, roughly 50% of them appearing once. The gene calls are TRBV5-1 and TRBJ2-1; D might be TRBD2 (6 bases). Material for sequencing was blood. The receptor comes from a woman aged 55-75 years in good health. CDR3 sequence: CASKDGGYNEQFF. In nucleotides, the CDR3 is TGCGCCAGCAAGGACGGGGGTTACAATGAGCAGTTCTTC.